Listed below are T cell receptor beta chains from one sample, sequenced in a study of blood T cell repertoires in COVID-19. Profiled with immunoSEQ multiplex PCR; TCRdb holds only in-frame clones, not every one. The repertoire holds about 320,000 clones, 65% to 90% seen once, with approximately 7.5% in the top ten. Sequenced: peripheral blood. These receptors all stem from a human donor in a cohort sampled during active COVID-19. Both conserved end residues are part of each CDR3. The order of the fields is V gene, J gene, clone size, D gene, CDR3 protein, CDR3 DNA. The D gene is left open where the match is weak. Size tells how often a clone was seen (once, few, many) or the class of an expanded clone, and some rows leave it out.

V gene: TRBV7-8; J gene: TRBJ2-7; clone size: .; D gene: TRBD1; CDR3 protein: CASSLVVRGRGSYEQYF; CDR3 DNA: TGTGCCAGCAGCTTAGTTGTCAGGGGGCGAGGATCGTACGAGCAGTACTTC
V gene: TRBV7-3; J gene: TRBJ1-2; clone size: .; D gene: .; CDR3 protein: CASSLTPQQPGIRGYTF; CDR3 DNA: TGTGCCAGCAGCTTAACGCCTCAACAACCGGGGATTAGGGGCTACACCTTC
V gene: TRBV30; J gene: TRBJ2-3; clone size: .; D gene: .; CDR3 protein: CAWSLTDTQYF; CDR3 DNA: TGTGCCTGGAGTCTAACAGATACGCAGTATTTT
V gene: TRBV3-1/TRBV3-2; J gene: TRBJ1-2; clone size: .; D gene: .; CDR3 protein: CASSPPDTGMSGYTF; CDR3 DNA: TGTGCCAGCAGCCCGCCTGATACAGGGATGAGTGGCTACACCTTC
V gene: TRBV20-1; J gene: TRBJ1-1; clone size: .; D gene: .; CDR3 protein: CSAERETEAFF; CDR3 DNA: TGCAGTGCTGAGAGGGAAACTGAAGCTTTCTTT
V gene: TRBV2; J gene: TRBJ1-1; clone size: .; D gene: .; CDR3 protein: CASSPRRTEGVWNTEAFF; CDR3 DNA: TGTGCCAGCAGTCCCCGGAGGACCGAGGGGGTATGGAACACTGAAGCTTTCTTT
V gene: TRBV24-1; J gene: TRBJ2-1; clone size: .; D gene: .; CDR3 protein: CATSDRGNLQFF; CDR3 DNA: TGTGCCACCAGTGATCGGGGTAACTTGCAGTTCTTC
V gene: TRBV5-1; J gene: TRBJ2-1; clone size: few; D gene: .; CDR3 protein: CASSLGRDKQFF; CDR3 DNA: TGCGCCAGCAGCTTGGGCAGGGACAAGCAGTTCTTC
V gene: TRBV4-2; J gene: TRBJ1-1; clone size: .; D gene: .; CDR3 protein: CASSQVWRQPTLEAFF; CDR3 DNA: TGTGCCAGCAGCCAAGTTTGGAGACAGCCGACTTTGGAAGCTTTCTTT
V gene: TRBV10-3; J gene: TRBJ2-2; clone size: .; D gene: TRBD2; CDR3 protein: CAISEGLAGNTGELFF; CDR3 DNA: TGTGCCATCAGTGAGGGACTAGCGGGGAACACCGGGGAGCTGTTTTTT
V gene: TRBV10-1; J gene: TRBJ2-7; clone size: few; D gene: TRBD1; CDR3 protein: CASSEGQGASYEQYF; CDR3 DNA: TGCGCCAGCAGTGAGGGCCAGGGGGCCTCCTACGAGCAGTACTTC
V gene: TRBV5-1; J gene: TRBJ1-2; clone size: .; D gene: .; CDR3 protein: CASSLVYRSYGYTF; CDR3 DNA: TGCGCCAGCAGCTTGGTGTACAGATCCTATGGCTACACCTTC
V gene: TRBV6-2/TRBV6-3; J gene: TRBJ2-4; clone size: .; D gene: .; CDR3 protein: CASSPPETVKNIQYF; CDR3 DNA: TGTGCCAGCAGTCCCCCCGAGACAGTCAAAAACATTCAGTACTTC
V gene: TRBV18; J gene: TRBJ1-1; clone size: few; D gene: .; CDR3 protein: CASSPRQGDTEAFF; CDR3 DNA: TGTGCCAGCTCACCAAGGCAGGGCGACACTGAAGCTTTCTTT
V gene: TRBV5-1; J gene: TRBJ1-5; clone size: .; D gene: .; CDR3 protein: CASSPGVGQPQHF; CDR3 DNA: TGCGCCAGCAGCCCCGGGGTAGGTCAGCCCCAGCATTTT
V gene: TRBV7-6; J gene: TRBJ1-2; clone size: .; D gene: .; CDR3 protein: CASSLGVGNRVYGYTF; CDR3 DNA: TGTGCCAGCAGCTTAGGCGTGGGGAACAGGGTCTATGGCTACACCTTC
V gene: TRBV2; J gene: TRBJ2-1; clone size: .; D gene: TRBD1; CDR3 protein: CASNQGQGYNEQFF; CDR3 DNA: TGTGCCAGCAATCAAGGACAGGGCTACAATGAGCAGTTCTTC
V gene: TRBV24-1; J gene: TRBJ2-3; clone size: once; D gene: .; CDR3 protein: CATSGGLAGSTDTQYF; CDR3 DNA: TGTGCCACCAGTGGGGGGCTAGCCGGGAGCACAGATACGCAGTATTTT
V gene: TRBV18; J gene: TRBJ1-2; clone size: once; D gene: TRBD1; CDR3 protein: CASSRNRGLDGYTF; CDR3 DNA: TGTGCCAGCTCGCGAAACAGGGGTTTGGATGGCTACACCTTC
V gene: TRBV5-1; J gene: TRBJ2-3; clone size: .; D gene: .; CDR3 protein: CASRVQGSFSSTDTQYF; CDR3 DNA: TGCGCCAGCAGAGTCCAGGGTTCTTTTTCTAGCACAGATACGCAGTATTTT
V gene: TRBV5-1; J gene: TRBJ2-3; clone size: .; D gene: TRBD2; CDR3 protein: CASSLGRTSGTDTQYF; CDR3 DNA: TGCGCCAGCAGCTTGGGTCGGACTAGCGGCACAGATACGCAGTATTTT
V gene: TRBV7-7; J gene: TRBJ2-2; clone size: .; D gene: .; CDR3 protein: CASSLDPLNGELFF; CDR3 DNA: TGTGCCAGCAGCTTAGATCCACTGAACGGGGAGCTGTTTTTT
V gene: TRBV7-3; J gene: TRBJ1-2; clone size: .; D gene: .; CDR3 protein: CASSPLRGAGYTF; CDR3 DNA: TGTGCCAGCAGCCCGCTCAGGGGAGCTGGCTACACCTTC
V gene: TRBV18; J gene: TRBJ1-5; clone size: .; D gene: .; CDR3 protein: CASSPFGQGDQPQHF; CDR3 DNA: TGTGCCAGCTCCCCATTTGGACAAGGTGATCAGCCCCAGCATTTT
V gene: TRBV5-4; J gene: TRBJ1-2; clone size: .; D gene: .; CDR3 protein: CASSFHPASGYTF; CDR3 DNA: TGTGCCAGCAGCTTTCACCCTGCTAGTGGCTACACCTTC
V gene: TRBV5-1; J gene: TRBJ2-1; clone size: .; D gene: .; CDR3 protein: CASSLVVNEQFF; CDR3 DNA: TGCGCCAGCAGCTTGGTAGTCAATGAGCAGTTCTTC
V gene: TRBV3-1/TRBV3-2; J gene: TRBJ2-7; clone size: .; D gene: .; CDR3 protein: CASSPGLLEIYEQYF; CDR3 DNA: TGTGCCAGCAGCCCCGGACTCTTAGAAATCTACGAGCAGTACTTC
V gene: TRBV12-3/TRBV12-4; J gene: TRBJ2-1; clone size: .; D gene: .; CDR3 protein: CASRRRVYNEQFF; CDR3 DNA: TGTGCCAGCAGGCGCAGGGTCTACAATGAGCAGTTCTTC
V gene: TRBV5-8; J gene: TRBJ2-3; clone size: .; D gene: .; CDR3 protein: CASSTGQSSTDTQYF; CDR3 DNA: TGTGCCAGCAGCACAGGACAGTCTAGCACAGATACGCAGTATTTT
V gene: TRBV2; J gene: TRBJ2-2; clone size: .; D gene: .; CDR3 protein: CASSGLAGELFF; CDR3 DNA: TGTGCCAGCAGTGGGCTGGCCGGGGAGCTGTTTTTT
V gene: TRBV5-5; J gene: TRBJ1-5; clone size: .; D gene: TRBD1; CDR3 protein: CASSSTGVDQPQHF; CDR3 DNA: TGTGCCAGCAGCTCTACAGGGGTAGATCAGCCCCAGCATTTT
V gene: TRBV6-5; J gene: TRBJ2-7; clone size: .; D gene: .; CDR3 protein: CASSYDRNYEQYF; CDR3 DNA: TGTGCCAGCAGTTACGACAGAAACTACGAGCAGTACTTC
V gene: TRBV5-8; J gene: TRBJ2-7; clone size: .; D gene: TRBD2; CDR3 protein: CASSLVGGVLNEQYF; CDR3 DNA: TGTGCCAGCAGCTTGGTGGGGGGGGTTCTCAACGAGCAGTACTTC
V gene: TRBV19; J gene: TRBJ1-6; clone size: few; D gene: .; CDR3 protein: CASTLGGSYNSPLHF; CDR3 DNA: TGTGCCAGTACCCTCGGGGGCTCCTATAATTCACCCCTCCACTTT
V gene: TRBV6-5; J gene: TRBJ2-1; clone size: .; D gene: TRBD1; CDR3 protein: CASSPQGAKFDEQFF; CDR3 DNA: TGTGCCAGCAGCCCACAGGGGGCGAAATTCGATGAGCAGTTCTTC
V gene: TRBV24-1; J gene: TRBJ1-2; clone size: .; D gene: .; CDR3 protein: CATSDGGGAYGYTF; CDR3 DNA: TGTGCCACCAGTGATGGGGGAGGCGCCTATGGCTACACCTTC
V gene: TRBV5-4; J gene: TRBJ2-6; clone size: .; D gene: .; CDR3 protein: CASSPWAGSSGANVLTF; CDR3 DNA: TGTGCCAGCAGTCCTTGGGCGGGCTCCTCTGGGGCCAACGTCCTGACTTTC